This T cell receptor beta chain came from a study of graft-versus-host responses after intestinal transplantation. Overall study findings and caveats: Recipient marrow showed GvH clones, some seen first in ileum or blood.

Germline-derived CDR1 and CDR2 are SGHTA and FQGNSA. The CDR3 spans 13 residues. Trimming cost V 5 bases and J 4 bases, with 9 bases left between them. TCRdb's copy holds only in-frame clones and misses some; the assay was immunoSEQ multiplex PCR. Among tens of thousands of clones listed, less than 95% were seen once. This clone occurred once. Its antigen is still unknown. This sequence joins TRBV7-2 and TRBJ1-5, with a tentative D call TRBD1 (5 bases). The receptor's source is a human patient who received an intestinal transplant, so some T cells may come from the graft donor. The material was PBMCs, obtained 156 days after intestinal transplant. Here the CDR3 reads CASSTRENQPQHF. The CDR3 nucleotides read TGTGCCAGCAGCACCAGGGAAAATCAGCCCCAGCATTTT.